These T cell receptor beta chains were read from a single sample in a study of post-analysis software for immune sequencing data. In TCRdb, the PCR reads were re-called with MiXCR into one record per CDR3 protein. Of approximately 400,000 distinct CDR3 sequences listed, 30% to 45% were seen once; the top ten hold around an eighth. The sequencing input was blood. These receptors came from a girl under 18 with multiple sclerosis. Both conserved end residues are part of each CDR3. Each record gives: D gene, V gene, J gene, clone size, CDR3 protein, CDR3 DNA. D genes are given only for firm matches. Rows may omit the clone size; those that give it use once, few, many or a size class.

D: TRBD1
V: TRBV5-6
J: TRBJ1-1
size: .
CDR3: CASSFGQDEAFF
DNA: TGTGCCAGCAGCTTCGGACAGGATGAAGCTTTCTTT

D: TRBD2
V: TRBV6-1
J: TRBJ2-1
size: few
CDR3: CASSGTSGGAGYNEQFF
DNA: TGTGCCAGCAGTGGGACTAGCGGGGGGGCCGGATACAATGAGCAGTTCTTC

D: TRBD1
V: TRBV4-3
J: TRBJ2-7
size: .
CDR3: CASSQGGQGYEQYF
DNA: TGCGCCAGCAGCCAAGGGGGACAGGGCTACGAGCAGTACTTC

D: TRBD1
V: TRBV6-5
J: TRBJ1-1
size: .
CDR3: CASRRTGENTEAFF
DNA: TGTGCCAGCAGAAGGACAGGGGAGAACACTGAAGCTTTCTTT

D: .
V: TRBV5-4
J: TRBJ1-6
size: .
CDR3: CASSLTGWNSPLHF
DNA: TGTGCCAGCAGCTTGACAGGCTGGAATTCACCCCTCCACTTT

D: TRBD1
V: TRBV7-9
J: TRBJ2-7
size: .
CDR3: CASSFRQGRDEQYF
DNA: TGTGCCAGCAGCTTCCGACAGGGTCGCGACGAGCAGTACTTC

D: .
V: TRBV2
J: TRBJ1-1
size: once
CDR3: CASSEMNTEAFF
DNA: TGTGCCAGCAGTGAAATGAACACTGAAGCTTTCTTT

D: .
V: TRBV27
J: TRBJ2-7
size: .
CDR3: CASSFLAEWSSYNEQYF
DNA: TGTGCCAGCAGTTTTTTAGCCGAGTGGAGCTCCTACAATGAGCAGTACTTC

D: .
V: TRBV7-9
J: TRBJ2-1
size: once
CDR3: CASSLTSMGNEQFF
DNA: TGTGCCAGCAGCTTAACATCGATGGGTAATGAGCAGTTCTTC

D: .
V: TRBV7-9
J: TRBJ1-2
size: .
CDR3: CASSPLRDTPEDGYTF
DNA: TGTGCCAGCAGCCCGCTGAGGGACACTCCGGAGGATGGCTACACCTTC

D: .
V: TRBV4-1
J: TRBJ1-5
size: .
CDR3: CASSQVPEARGAQPQHF
DNA: TGCGCCAGCAGCCAAGTCCCCGAAGCGCGGGGTGCTCAGCCCCAGCATTTT

D: .
V: TRBV21-1
J: TRBJ2-7
size: few
CDR3: CASSKARGTGARVYEQYF
DNA: TGTGCCAGCAGCAAAGCACGAGGGACAGGGGCGAGGGTTTACGAGCAGTACTTC

D: .
V: TRBV10-3
J: TRBJ2-5
size: .
CDR3: CAISGPGGTGRNNEQYF
DNA: TGTGCCATCAGTGGGCCAGGAGGGACGGGCAGGAACAATGAGCAGTACTTC

D: TRBD2
V: TRBV10-3
J: TRBJ2-5
size: many
CDR3: CAISESAGLRETQYF
DNA: TGTGCCATCAGTGAGTCAGCGGGGCTAAGGGAGACCCAGTACTTC

D: TRBD1
V: TRBV5-1
J: TRBJ2-7
size: few
CDR3: CASSLVQGSSYEQYF
DNA: TGCGCCAGCAGCTTGGTACAGGGGAGCTCCTACGAGCAGTACTTC

D: .
V: TRBV4-1
J: TRBJ2-7
size: few
CDR3: CASSQDGAHEQYF
DNA: TGCGCCAGCAGCCAAGACGGGGCCCACGAGCAGTACTTC

D: .
V: TRBV29-1
J: TRBJ1-1
size: many
CDR3: CSVSTDPNTEAFF
DNA: TGCAGCGTTTCGACGGACCCGAACACTGAAGCTTTCTTT

D: .
V: TRBV29-1
J: TRBJ1-1
size: .
CDR3: CSVTGLNTEAFF
DNA: TGCAGCGTTACAGGCCTGAACACTGAAGCTTTCTTT

D: TRBD1
V: TRBV29-1
J: TRBJ2-7
size: .
CDR3: CSVDGQGDDTYEQYF
DNA: TGCAGCGTTGATGGACAGGGGGACGACACCTACGAGCAGTACTTC

D: .
V: TRBV25-1
J: TRBJ1-5
size: .
CDR3: CASSEYWSNQPQHF
DNA: TGTGCCAGCAGTGAATATTGGAGCAATCAGCCCCAGCATTTT

D: TRBD1
V: TRBV4-3
J: TRBJ2-3
size: .
CDR3: CASSPRDRVPDTQYF
DNA: TGCGCCAGCAGCCCCCGGGACAGGGTCCCAGATACGCAGTATTTT

D: .
V: TRBV7-2
J: TRBJ2-5
size: .
CDR3: CASSPSIAVRETQYF
DNA: TGTGCCAGCAGCCCCAGCATAGCTGTGAGAGAGACCCAGTACTTC

D: TRBD1
V: TRBV28
J: TRBJ2-6
size: once
CDR3: CASSLWGQSSGANVLTF
DNA: TGTGCCAGCAGTTTATGGGGACAGAGCTCTGGGGCCAACGTCCTGACTTTC

D: TRBD2
V: TRBV7-2
J: TRBJ2-5
size: .
CDR3: CASSLNGGTLGETQYF
DNA: TGTGCCAGCAGCTTGAACGGGGGGACCCTCGGGGAGACCCAGTACTTC

D: TRBD1
V: TRBV2
J: TRBJ2-7
size: .
CDR3: CASSRDRGEYEQYF
DNA: TGTGCCAGCAGCAGGGACAGGGGAGAATACGAGCAGTACTTC

D: .
V: TRBV6-2/TRBV6-3
J: TRBJ1-6
size: .
CDR3: CASSYIVNSYNSPLHF
DNA: TGTGCCAGCAGTTACATCGTGAACTCCTATAATTCACCCCTCCACTTT

D: .
V: TRBV12-3/TRBV12-4
J: TRBJ2-1
size: few
CDR3: CASSLDWGEQFF
DNA: TGTGCCAGCAGCCTCGACTGGGGGGAGCAGTTCTTC

D: .
V: TRBV6-6
J: TRBJ1-1
size: .
CDR3: CASSYSAEQAAEAFF
DNA: TGTGCCAGCAGTTACTCGGCAGAACAGGCCGCTGAAGCTTTCTTT

D: .
V: TRBV6-2/TRBV6-3
J: TRBJ1-2
size: few
CDR3: CASRPSWGRDYGYTF
DNA: TGTGCCAGCAGACCCTCTTGGGGGCGTGACTATGGCTACACCTTC

D: .
V: TRBV7-8
J: TRBJ2-7
size: few
CDR3: CASSSGITVFYEQYF
DNA: TGTGCCAGCAGCTCAGGGATTACGGTTTTCTACGAGCAGTACTTC

D: TRBD1
V: TRBV7-6
J: TRBJ1-6
size: few
CDR3: CASSSDRLSSYNSPLHF
DNA: TGTGCCAGCAGTTCGGACAGGCTGAGCTCCTATAATTCACCCCTCCACTTT

D: .
V: TRBV29-1
J: TRBJ2-5
size: few
CDR3: CSVSEGGHHAQETQYF
DNA: TGCAGCGTCTCCGAGGGGGGACACCACGCCCAAGAGACCCAGTACTTC

D: .
V: TRBV7-2
J: TRBJ1-1
size: .
CDR3: CASSLMGTDTEAFF
DNA: TGTGCCAGCAGCTTAATGGGGACGGACACTGAAGCTTTCTTT

D: TRBD2
V: TRBV20-1
J: TRBJ2-4
size: few
CDR3: CSAGGTSGGAGHIQYF
DNA: TGCAGTGCTGGTGGGACTAGCGGGGGGGCGGGGCACATTCAGTACTTC

D: TRBD2
V: TRBV20-1
J: TRBJ2-2
size: .
CDR3: CSARGLAGLDGELFF
DNA: TGCAGTGCTAGAGGCCTAGCGGGGTTAGACGGGGAGCTGTTTTTT

D: TRBD1
V: TRBV12-3/TRBV12-4
J: TRBJ1-4
size: few
CDR3: CASSLGTGSTNEKLFF
DNA: TGTGCCAGCAGTCTCGGGACAGGCTCAACTAATGAAAAACTGTTTTTT

D: TRBD2
V: TRBV20-1
J: TRBJ2-5
size: .
CDR3: CSAHRTSRETQYF
DNA: TGCAGTGCCCACAGGACTAGTAGAGAGACCCAGTACTTC

D: .
V: TRBV29-1
J: TRBJ1-1
size: .
CDR3: CSVERQVNTEAFF
DNA: TGCAGCGTTGAAAGACAGGTAAACACTGAAGCTTTCTTT

D: .
V: TRBV29-1
J: TRBJ2-3
size: .
CDR3: CSVEEVEFTDTQYF
DNA: TGCAGCGTTGAAGAAGTGGAGTTCACAGATACGCAGTATTTT

D: .
V: TRBV5-6
J: TRBJ1-5
size: few
CDR3: CASSSGSGSNQPQHF
DNA: TGTGCCAGCAGCAGCGGTTCAGGAAGCAATCAGCCCCAGCATTTT

D: .
V: TRBV28
J: TRBJ2-7
size: few
CDR3: CGAGQGDYEQYF
DNA: TGTGGGGCGGGGCAGGGAGACTACGAGCAGTACTTC

D: .
V: TRBV3-1
J: TRBJ1-2
size: few
CDR3: CASSQDGVQLRGYTF
DNA: TGTGCCAGCAGCCAAGATGGGGTCCAATTGAGGGGCTACACCTTC

D: .
V: TRBV12-3/TRBV12-4
J: TRBJ2-5
size: .
CDR3: CASSLGSPQGETQYF
DNA: TGTGCCAGCAGCCTCGGGTCCCCCCAGGGGGAGACCCAGTACTTC

D: .
V: TRBV7-4
J: TRBJ2-1
size: .
CDR3: CASSLLAGEIYNEQFF
DNA: TGTGCCAGCAGCTTACTCGCCGGGGAAATCTACAATGAGCAGTTCTTC

D: .
V: TRBV20-1
J: TRBJ2-1
size: few
CDR3: CSAARGNEQFF
DNA: TGCAGTGCTGCCAGGGGAAATGAGCAGTTCTTC

D: .
V: TRBV20-1
J: TRBJ2-5
size: .
CDR3: CSAIYQKGGQETQYF
DNA: TGCAGCGCTATATATCAGAAGGGAGGACAAGAGACCCAGTACTTC

D: .
V: TRBV29-1
J: TRBJ2-7
size: .
CDR3: CSVLPGRRKSSYNEQYF
DNA: TGCAGCGTTCTGCCTGGACGGCGAAAGAGCTCCTACAATGAGCAGTACTTC

D: .
V: TRBV20-1
J: TRBJ1-1
size: few
CDR3: CSARGGQSNPNTEAFF
DNA: TGCAGTGCTAGAGGGGGCCAGTCAAACCCTAACACTGAAGCTTTCTTT

D: TRBD1
V: TRBV29-1
J: TRBJ1-5
size: few
CDR3: CSVGQGVDQPRHF
DNA: TGCAGCGTGGGACAGGGGGTGGATCAGCCCCGGCATTTT

D: .
V: TRBV29-1
J: TRBJ2-1
size: .
CDR3: CSVDTGTLYNEQFF
DNA: TGCAGCGTGGATACCGGGACACTTTACAATGAGCAGTTCTTC

D: TRBD2
V: TRBV9
J: TRBJ2-1
size: few
CDR3: CASSRRGDYNEQFF
DNA: TGTGCCAGCAGCCGCCGGGGGGACTACAATGAGCAGTTCTTC